Listed below are T cell receptor beta chains from one sample, sequenced in a study of OX40 agonist ivuxolimab in advanced cancers. The method was immunoSEQ multiplex PCR; TCRdb's version includes in-frame clones alone and lacks a portion of them. This sample yields approximately 87,000 clones, of which around 91% are seen a single time; around 0.76% belongs to the top ten. Sample: CD4+ or CD8+ T cells sorted from blood, taken in a trial of the OX40 agonist ivuxolimab. The receptors stem from an adult with an advanced solid tumor such as melanoma, head and neck, liver or kidney cancer. The CDR3 runs from the conserved cysteine through the conserved F or W. A D gene is named only where the DNA matches it firmly. Clone sizes are given selectively: once, few, many, or a class where the clone is expanded.

TRBD1,TRBV6-6,TRBJ1-1,few,TGTGCCAGCAGTTCGCTGACAGGGAGGGCTGAAGCTTTCTTT,CASSSLTGRAEAFF
-,TRBV7-3,TRBJ2-2,-,TGTGCCAGCAGTTCTAGTCCCACCGGGGAGCTGTTTTTT,CASSSSPTGELFF
-,TRBV4-1,TRBJ2-7,-,TGCGCCAGCAGCGTCCTACCCGGGACCCAGAGCTCCTACGAGCAGTACTTC,CASSVLPGTQSSYEQYF
TRBD2,TRBV18,TRBJ2-1,-,TGTGCCAGCTCACCGGGTCTGCGGGAGGGTGGTGATGAGCAGTTCTTC,CASSPGLREGGDEQFF
-,TRBV5-1,TRBJ2-1,-,TGCGCCAGCAGGAAAGATACCTCCTACAATGAGCAGTTCTTC,CASRKDTSYNEQFF
-,TRBV6-1,TRBJ1-4,-,TGTGCCAGCAGTCGGGACGGTTTTAATGAAAAACTGTTTTTT,CASSRDGFNEKLFF
-,TRBV21-1,TRBJ2-3,-,TGTGCCAGCAGCCCCGGGAGGCGGGAGGGGCTCACAGATACGCAGTATTTT,CASSPGRREGLTDTQYF
-,TRBV9,TRBJ2-2,-,TGTGCCAGCAGCGTGGGATCAACCTGGGTCACCGGGGAGCTGTTTTTT,CASSVGSTWVTGELFF
-,TRBV7-9,TRBJ2-4,-,TGTGCCAGCAGACGGGACTCCGCAGCCAAAAACATTCAGTACTTC,CASRRDSAAKNIQYF
-,TRBV10-3,TRBJ1-4,-,TGTGCCATCAGTGAGTCCCGAATGAGTGGAGAAAAACTGTTTTTT,CAISESRMSGEKLFF
-,TRBV5-1,TRBJ2-5,-,TGCGCCAGCAGCTTGACGGGAGAGCAAGAGACCCAGTACTTC,CASSLTGEQETQYF
TRBD2,TRBV30,TRBJ2-2,-,TGTGCCTGGAGCCCGGGACTAGTATTCGGGGAGCTGTTTTTT,CAWSPGLVFGELFF
-,TRBV6-1,TRBJ1-1,few,TGTGCCAGCAGTGATGGAGGGGGAATAGGCACTGAAGCTTTCTTT,CASSDGGGIGTEAFF
-,TRBV27,TRBJ2-7,-,TGTGCCAGCAGTTTAGGGGCGGGGGCGGGATACGAGCAGTACTTC,CASSLGAGAGYEQYF
-,TRBV19,TRBJ1-1,-,TGTGCCAGTAGTATACTAAGTGGAAGGGTGACTGAAGCTTTCTTT,CASSILSGRVTEAFF
TRBD1,TRBV12-5,TRBJ2-1,-,TGTGCTAGTGGGTGGGACAGGGGAGGCAACAATGAGCAGTTCTTC,CASGWDRGGNNEQFF
TRBD1,TRBV7-2,TRBJ2-7,-,TGTGCCAGCAGCTTGACAGGGGTATACGAGCAGTACTTC,CASSLTGVYEQYF
TRBD2,TRBV11-2,TRBJ2-1,-,TGTGCCAGCAGCTTAGATCGGGGGGTAGCGGGAGGAACCTACAATGAGCAGTTCTTC,CASSLDRGVAGGTYNEQFF
-,TRBV9,TRBJ2-3,-,TGTGCCAGCAGCGTAGGGTCGGGTCATGACGGCACAGATACGCAGTATTTT,CASSVGSGHDGTDTQYF
TRBD1,TRBV18,TRBJ1-1,-,TGTGCCAGCTCAGTCAGGGGACAGCCGAACACTGAAGCTTTCTTT,CASSVRGQPNTEAFF
TRBD1,TRBV11-3,TRBJ2-3,-,TGTGCCAGCAGCCCCCGGACAGGGACAGATACGCAGTATTTT,CASSPRTGTDTQYF
TRBD2,TRBV7-2,TRBJ2-3,-,TGTGCCAGCAGCTTACTCGGGAGGAGCACAGATACGCAGTATTTT,CASSLLGRSTDTQYF
TRBD1,TRBV29-1,TRBJ1-4,-,TGCAGCGTTGGGAAGGGGGCAGGTGAAAAACTGTTTTTT,CSVGKGAGEKLFF
-,TRBV9,TRBJ1-5,-,TGTGCCAGCAGCACCCACTTCGACCAGCCCCAGCATTTT,CASSTHFDQPQHF
-,TRBV7-6,TRBJ2-5,-,TGTGCCAGCAGCTTAGGGAGTTGGGGGGTAGAGACCCAGTACTTC,CASSLGSWGVETQYF
-,TRBV21-1,TRBJ2-5,-,TGTGCCAGCAGCACCAGGGACAGGCAGGGAAAGACCCAGTACTTC,CASSTRDRQGKTQYF
-,TRBV5-4,TRBJ1-1,-,TGTGCCAGCAGCTTGGTTCAACGTTCGGAAACTGAAGCTTTCTTT,CASSLVQRSETEAFF
-,TRBV7-3,TRBJ2-1,-,TGTGCCAGCACCCACGCCCCCGGGACCCCGAGCCATGAGCAGTTCTTC,CASTHAPGTPSHEQFF
-,TRBV11-2,TRBJ1-5,-,TGTGCCAGCAGCCCTGGGGACAGCAATCAGCCCCAGCATTTT,CASSPGDSNQPQHF
TRBD1,TRBV5-1,TRBJ2-6,-,TGCGCCAGCAGCTTAGGGCAGGGGGCTCTAGGGGCCAACGTCCTGACTTTC,CASSLGQGALGANVLTF
-,TRBV5-6,TRBJ2-4,-,TGTGCCAGCAGCCCCGGGGGAGGTTCACTAGCCAAAAACATTCAGTACTTC,CASSPGGGSLAKNIQYF
TRBD1,TRBV7-2,TRBJ2-1,-,TGTGCCAGCAGCCGGACAGGGGGGGACAATGAGCAGTTCTTC,CASSRTGGDNEQFF
TRBD1,TRBV7-9,TRBJ1-2,-,TGTGCCAGCAGTCCAATCGCTACAGGGGGCAATGGCTACACCTTC,CASSPIATGGNGYTF
-,TRBV7-3,TRBJ2-1,-,TGTGCCAGCAGCCCACCCGGGGCTCTAGGGGGCAATGAGCAGTTCTTC,CASSPPGALGGNEQFF
-,TRBV28,TRBJ1-1,-,TGTGCCAGCAGTCGACACAGGTCTACAGTGAACACTGAAGCTTTCTTT,CASSRHRSTVNTEAFF
-,TRBV6-4,TRBJ1-1,-,TGTGCCAACCATCGGGGGGGCACTGAAGCTTTCTTT,CANHRGGTEAFF
-,TRBV15,TRBJ1-5,once,TGTGCCACCAGCGGGCAGTTCAATCAGCCCCAGCATTTT,CATSGQFNQPQHF
-,TRBV7-8,TRBJ2-7,-,TGTGCCAGCAGCTTAGGTCAGGGGCGCTTATCCTACGAGCAGTACTTC,CASSLGQGRLSYEQYF
-,TRBV28,TRBJ2-7,-,TGTGCCAGCAGTTACGGGACATCTAACTCCTACGAGCAGTACTTC,CASSYGTSNSYEQYF
-,TRBV5-4,TRBJ1-2,-,TGTGCCAGCAGCTTGGCCAGCTATGGCTACACCTTC,CASSLASYGYTF
-,TRBV5-1,TRBJ2-2,-,TGCGCCAGCCGAAGGGCGGGAAACACCGGGGAGCTGTTTTTT,CASRRAGNTGELFF
-,TRBV5-4,TRBJ1-5,-,TGTGCCAGCAGCTTGGAGAAGAATCAGCCCCAGCATTTT,CASSLEKNQPQHF
TRBD1,TRBV2,TRBJ1-2,-,TGTGCCAGCAGTGTCCAAAATACAGGGGTTAATGGCTACACCTTC,CASSVQNTGVNGYTF
TRBD2,TRBV4-3,TRBJ2-5,-,TGCGCCAGCAGCCAAGATCCGCCTAGCGGGGAAGAGACCCAGTACTTC,CASSQDPPSGEETQYF
-,TRBV7-2,TRBJ2-7,once,TGTGCCAGCAGCCAAACGGGGAGCTCCTACGAGCAGTACTTC,CASSQTGSSYEQYF
-,TRBV19,TRBJ1-6,-,TGTGCCACCGGCGCGGGGTACAATTCACCCCTCCACTTT,CATGAGYNSPLHF
-,TRBV7-2,TRBJ2-2,once,TGTGCCAGCAGCCCCCTAGTAGCTGCTAACACCGGGGAGCTGTTTTTT,CASSPLVAANTGELFF
TRBD2,TRBV6-1,TRBJ2-1,-,TGTGCCAGCAGTTCCCCTAGCGGGAGATTAAATGAGCAGTTCTTC,CASSSPSGRLNEQFF
TRBD2,TRBV4-1,TRBJ2-3,-,TGCGCCAGCAGCCAAGTTGGCCTGCCGCTAGCGGGCCGCACAGATACGCAGTATTTT,CASSQVGLPLAGRTDTQYF
TRBD2,TRBV5-1,TRBJ2-7,-,TGCGCCAGCAGCATGGTAGCGGGAGGCTCCTACGAGCAGTACTTC,CASSMVAGGSYEQYF
-,TRBV7-9,TRBJ2-1,-,TGTGCCAGCAGTTCAACAAGGGGCGGTGAGCAGTTCTTC,CASSSTRGGEQFF
-,TRBV28,TRBJ1-5,once,TGTGCCAGCAGTAACGACGACAACTTCGATCAGCCCCAGCATTTT,CASSNDDNFDQPQHF
-,TRBV28,TRBJ2-7,-,TGTGCCAGCAGTTTTGCATTTGGGCAGCCCTACGAGCAGTACTTC,CASSFAFGQPYEQYF